Listed here are 23 T cell receptor beta chains from one sample, sequenced in a study of blood T cells in healthy people across ages. Together with a sample-barcoded 5' primer, a J-beta primer mix was included in a second PCR lasting about 6 to 11 cycles. TCRdb re-called the 5' RACE reads with MiXCR, one entry per CDR3 protein. Of 700,000 or so distinct CDR3 sequences in the sample, roughly 20% are singletons; the top ten hold about 22%. The sequenced material came from blood. These receptors all come from a man between 65 and 85 years old in good health.

This chain joins TRBV5-1 and TRBJ2-5; TRBD2 agrees at 8 bases. Germline lookup yields CDR1 SGHRS and CDR2 YFSETQ. The CDR3 sequence is 13 residues long. Unmatched junction bases numbered 7, after V lost 5 bases and J lost 7 bases. This CDR3 reads CASSPGLAWTQYF. The CDR3 bases are TGCGCCAGCAGTCCCGGACTAGCTTGGACCCAGTACTTC. The full variable domain, completed using reference TRBV5-1 and TRBJ2-5, is KAGVTQTPRYLIKTRGQQVTLSCSPISGHRSVSWYQQTPGQGLQFLFEYFSETQRNKGNFPGRFSGRQFSNSRSEMNVSTLELGDSALYLCASSPGLAWTQYFGPGTRLLVL.

The table lists this clonotype with a few counts. The chain carries TRBV5-1 and TRBJ2-1, with D unclear. The last part of the DNA fits TRBJ2-7 better; the J call may be wrong. The CDR3 is 15 amino acids. Germline CDR1 is SGHRS and CDR2 is YFSETQ. The CDR3 spells CASNLELVRSYEQYF. In DNA, the CDR3 is TGCGCCAGCAACTTAGAACTTGTCCGCTCCTACGAGCAGTACTTC.

The sample holds one count of this clonotype. Germline is not matched at one junction end, which may reflect a read error. The rearrangement links TRBV12-3 or TRBV12-4 to TRBJ2-3, with 12 nucleotides matching TRBD2. This CDR3 region has 15 residues. The CDR3 protein is CASSLPSTSGGSSEF. The CDR3, as DNA: TGTGCCAGCAGTCTACCATCGACTAGCGGGGGCTCTTCTGAGTTT.

This clonotype turned up a few times. The gene calls are TRBV14 and TRBJ2-3; the D is unclear. CDR1 and CDR2 (germline): SGHDN, FVKESK. The CDR3 has 15 residues. Trimming shortened V by 3 bases and J by 2 bases, and 12 bases separated the two germline ends. The DNA for the CDR3 is TGTGCCAGCAGCCAGGGGTCCGGAACCACAGATACGCAGTATTTT. Its protein product is CASSQGSGTTDTQYF.

The V gene is TRBV19, the J gene TRBJ1-4, with D unresolved. Trimming took off 8 bases at V and 6 bases at J, with 13 bases between the two ends. This CDR3 has 13 residues. Germline CDR1 and CDR2: LNHDA and SQIVND (reference sequence). CDR3 residues: CASSEGTYEKLFF. The CDR3 DNA follows: TGTGCCAGTTCGGAGGGCACCTATGAAAAACTGTTTTTT.

V gene TRBV10-3 combines with J gene TRBJ1-4, with D hard to call. V gave up 6 bases and J gave up 3 bases, with 8 bases separating them. This CDR3 has 13 residues. Germline CDR1 is ENHRY and CDR2 is SYGVKD. CDR3 amino acids: CAIRPAPNEKLFF. The CDR3, as DNA: TGTGCCATCAGACCCGCACCTAATGAAAAACTGTTTTTT.

This rearrangement joins TRBV18 to TRBJ1-2, with 7 bases lining up with TRBD1. This CDR3 comprises 16 residues. Germline CDR1 reads KGHSH; CDR2 reads LQKENI. The V and J ends lost 4 bases and 6 bases, in that order; junction bases with no gene match: 14. CDR3 in amino acids: CASSLDGDRQKDGYTF. The CDR3 coding sequence is TGTGCCAGCTCACTGGACGGGGACAGACAAAAGGATGGCTACACCTTC.

This clonotype has more than one count but fewer than ten. This chain joins TRBV19 and TRBJ1-1, with D possibly matching TRBD1 (5 bases). CDR3 length: 11 amino acids. Trimming removed 7 bases from V and 4 bases from J, with 7 bases in between. The V gene's germline CDR1 is LNHDA and CDR2 SQIVND (reference sequence). The CDR3 sequence: CASNRFTEAFF. CDR3 nucleotides: TGTGCCAGTAACAGGTTCACTGAAGCTTTCTTT.

The chain employs TRBV12-3 or TRBV12-4 and TRBJ1-5, with D possibly being TRBD1 (6 bases). Trimming cost V 4 bases and J 3 bases, with 10 bases left between them. The CDR3 sequence is 14 residues long. The CDR3 protein is CASSWQGNNQPQHF. The CDR3 nucleotides read TGTGCCAGCAGTTGGCAGGGGAACAATCAGCCCCAGCATTTT.

The genes are TRBV6-5 and TRBJ1-2; D gene unclear. Trimming took 6 bases from V and 7 from J, leaving 15 bases between them. Germline CDR1 is MNHEY and CDR2 is SVGAGI. The CDR3 extends over 13 amino acids. The CDR3 DNA follows: TGTGCCAGCAGCCTTGTACGTAAGGGTGGCTACACCTTC. This gives the protein CASSLVRKGGYTF.

V gene TRBV7-6 combines with J gene TRBJ1-1; no firm D call. Germline V CDR1 and CDR2: SGHVS, FNYEAQ. The CDR3 runs to 13 residues. V lost 3 bases and J 10 bases, leaving 15 bases between the germline ends. This CDR3 is CASSFGGWDLAFF. CDR3 coding DNA: TGTGCCAGCAGCTTTGGAGGGTGGGATTTAGCTTTCTTT.

The genes are TRBV20-1 and TRBJ2-5, with D perhaps being TRBD1 or TRBD2 (6 bases each). Germline V gene data show CDR1 as DFQATT and CDR2 as SNEGSKA (reference sequence). The CDR3 is 15 residues long. Trimming left V 2 bases short and J 1 base short, with 14 bases between. The CDR3 loop is CSARSGGAAQETQYF. The CDR3 DNA follows: TGCAGTGCTAGATCCGGGGGCGCGGCCCAAGAGACCCAGTACTTC.

In its sample, this clonotype was seen a few times. The gene calls are TRBV6-4 and TRBJ2-3; 9 bases fit TRBD2. With V trimmed by 2 bases and J by 6 bases, 6 bases remained unmatched. The CDR3 covers 15 residues. Germline-derived CDR1 and CDR2 are MRHNA and SNTAGT. CDR3 protein: CASSDHSGGGDTQYF. The DNA of the CDR3 is TGTGCCAGCAGTGACCATAGCGGGGGCGGGGATACGCAGTATTTT.

The CDR3 coding sequence is TGTGCCAGCAGTCGGACCGTCCGAGAGCAGTACTTC. Its translation is CASSRTVREQYF. The chain links TRBV2 to TRBJ2-7; D call uncertain. The germline V and J ends were trimmed by 5 bases and 7 bases, with 12 bases remaining between them. CDR1 SNHLY and CDR2 FYNNEI come from the germline V gene. This CDR3 contains 12 residues.

The J gene is TRBJ1-4, the V gene TRBV6-5, with D hard to call. V lost 8 bases and J lost 5, with 9 bases in between. Germline V gene lookup returns CDR1 MNHEY and CDR2 SVGAGI. This CDR3 is 12 amino acids long. The DNA of the CDR3 is TGTGCCAGCCGCACAAGAAATGAAAAACTGTTTTTT. Protein product: CASRTRNEKLFF.

The table lists this clonotype with a few counts. The genes are TRBV7-8 and TRBJ2-7; D remains ambiguous. The CDR3 is 13 amino acids. V lost 2 bases to trimming and J lost 4 bases, with 9 bases between them. Germline V gene data show CDR1 as SGHVS and CDR2 as FQNEAQ. The CDR3 nucleotides are TGTGCCAGCAGCTTAATCCCCAGATACGAGCAGTACTTC. Its translation is CASSLIPRYEQYF.

This clonotype was seen a handful of times. The chain carries TRBV5-1 and TRBJ2-1, with TRBD1 matching over 7 bases. Germline V CDR1 and CDR2: SGHRS, YFSETQ. J was trimmed by 3 bases and V by 0 bases; bases with no gene match: 3. The CDR3 is 15 residues long. In nucleotides, the CDR3 is TGCGCCAGCAGCTTGGCGACAGGGTTCTACAATGAGCAGTTCTTC. Protein sequence: CASSLATGFYNEQFF.

In its sample, this clonotype was seen a few times. The chain employs TRBV5-1 and TRBJ1-1; weak D call: TRBD1 (5 bases). Looked up from germline, CDR1 is SGHRS and CDR2 is YFSETQ. The CDR3 is 13 amino acids. Trimming took 3 bases from V and 4 from J, leaving 10 bases between them. The DNA of the CDR3 is TGCGCCAGCAGCTGGGGGACCACCACTGAAGCTTTCTTT. Translation gives CASSWGTTTEAFF.

This clonotype was counted between two and nine times. A much larger clone sits a single nucleotide away, making a read error possible. The rearrangement links TRBV3-1 to TRBJ2-1; D uncertain. Germline CDR1 LGHDT, CDR2 YNNKEL (reference sequence). V shed 0 bases and J shed 0 bases, with 15 bases lying between them. The CDR3 has 18 amino acids. In nucleotides, the CDR3 is TGTGCCAGCAGCCAAGATCCTGTCGAGAGGAGCTCCTACAATGAGCAGTTCTTC. This codes for CASSQDPVERSSYNEQFF.

The sample holds a few counts of this clonotype. The chain joins TRBV28 to TRBJ1-4; possible D gene TRBD1, 5 bases. V dropped 3 bases and J dropped 7 bases, with 15 bases sitting between them. CDR3 length: 15 residues. Germline CDR1 MDHEN, CDR2 SYDVKM. The CDR3 loop is CASSFLGTSGEKLFF. For the CDR3, the DNA is TGTGCCAGCAGTTTCCTCGGGACCAGTGGTGAAAAACTGTTTTTT.

The rearrangement uses TRBV4-2 and TRBJ2-7; 7 positions match TRBD2. Looked up from germline, CDR1 is LGHNA and CDR2 is YNFKEQ. V shed 4 bases and J 0 bases; nucleotides not matched to a gene: 15. The CDR3 has 18 residues. CDR3 bases: TGTGCCAGCAGCCCTACCCAGTCGTTGACGGGGGGCTCCTACGAGCAGTACTTC. This gives the protein CASSPTQSLTGGSYEQYF.

There are a few counts of this clonotype. V usage is TRBV12-3 or TRBV12-4 and J usage is TRBJ2-7; D uncertain. This CDR3 has 13 residues. V was clipped by 3 bases and J by 7 bases, with 13 bases between them. In DNA, the CDR3 is TGTGCCAGCAGTTTTGGTGTGGGTAGGGAGCAGTACGTC. It specifies CASSFGVGREQYV.

V and J are TRBV24-1 and TRBJ2-4; 8 bases map to TRBD1. The CDR3 runs 14 residues. V dropped 4 bases and J dropped 6; count of bases not matched to a gene: 4. CDR1 is KGHDR, CDR2 SFDVKD, per germline. The CDR3 sequence: CATSETGTGNIQYF. CDR3 DNA sequence: TGTGCCACCAGTGAAACCGGGACAGGAAACATTCAGTACTTC.